This T cell receptor (beta chain) originates from a study of T cell responses to AZD1222 COVID-19 vaccine. Study information: Second doses were pooled across both intervals (about 4 or about 12 weeks). General study results and limits: Most donors were white British, females outnumbered males, and clonal diversity was possibly underestimated. None of the repertoires were sampled until the peak T cell response had passed.

This CDR3 has 17 residues. The trim removed 0 bases at V and 4 bases at J, leaving 11 bases unmatched. Germline CDR1 and CDR2: LGHNA and YSLEER. In the case of this clone: Its target is not known.

Sequencing was performed with immunoSEQ multiplex PCR; in TCRdb, only in-frame clones are kept and a portion is missing. Of roughly 110,000 clones listed, 89% were seen once; the top ten hold around 6.7%. The input for sequencing was peripheral blood, taken on day 0 of AZD1222 vaccination. This TCR was recovered from an adult in good health. V and J are TRBV4-3 and TRBJ2-7; TRBD2 matches 8 bases. In nucleotides, the CDR3 is TGCGCCAGCAGCCAAGAGATAGGGAGCGGGAGACGATACGAGCAGTACTTC. It yields the protein CASSQEIGSGRRYEQYF.